This is a list of T cell receptor beta chains from one sample in a study of blood T cell repertoires in COVID-19. Clones were read by immunoSEQ multiplex PCR, and TCRdb kept only the in-frame ones, dropping some. The sample has roughly 70,000 clones; 89% are singletons. The material sequenced was peripheral blood. The receptors shown here come from a woman aged 45-65 years with active COVID-19. CDR3s include the opening cysteine and the closing phenylalanine or tryptophan. D genes are given only for firm matches. Clone size is not always given. Where it is, it says once, few, many or a class for expanded clones.

v_gene,d_gene,abundance,j_gene,CDR3aa,CDR3nt
TRBV24-1,NA,NA,TRBJ2-3,CATSGVRHADTQYF,TGTGCCACCAGTGGGGTCAGACACGCAGATACGCAGTATTTT
TRBV27,NA,NA,TRBJ2-7,CASRNRAYEQYF,TGTGCCAGCAGAAACAGGGCGTACGAGCAGTACTTC
TRBV2,NA,NA,TRBJ1-6,CASSERGRFTPLHF,TGTGCCAGCAGTGAACGCGGTCGATTTACACCCCTCCACTTT
TRBV5-5,TRBD1,NA,TRBJ1-5,CASSPRTGMRPNQPQHF,TGTGCCAGCAGCCCCCGGACAGGGATGAGGCCCAATCAGCCCCAGCATTTT
TRBV7-9,NA,once,TRBJ2-7,CASSSNRDSQYEQYF,TGTGCCAGCAGCTCGAACCGGGACTCGCAGTACGAGCAGTACTTC
TRBV4-1,NA,NA,TRBJ2-1,CASSREGASYNEQFF,TGCGCCAGCAGCCGCGAAGGGGCATCCTACAATGAGCAGTTCTTC
TRBV7-3,NA,NA,TRBJ2-2,CASSADYANTGELFF,TGTGCCAGCAGCGCAGACTACGCGAACACCGGGGAGCTGTTTTTT
TRBV5-8,NA,NA,TRBJ1-1,CASSHYGDTEAFF,TGTGCCAGCAGCCACTACGGGGACACTGAAGCTTTCTTT
TRBV9,TRBD1,once,TRBJ1-6,CASSVESRGQSPLHF,TGTGCCAGCAGCGTAGAATCCAGGGGGCAATCACCCCTCCACTTT
TRBV6-5,TRBD1,NA,TRBJ1-2,CASRQGKGGYTF,TGTGCCAGCCGACAGGGAAAGGGTGGCTACACCTTC
TRBV9,NA,NA,TRBJ1-4,CASSVAIAGEYEKLFF,TGTGCCAGCAGCGTAGCTATCGCAGGGGAGTACGAAAAACTGTTTTTT
TRBV7-2,NA,NA,TRBJ1-1,CASTPGRGGGTEAFF,TGTGCCAGCACCCCGGGTAGGGGGGGAGGCACTGAAGCTTTCTTT
TRBV18,NA,few,TRBJ1-2,CASSPQNYGYTF,TGTGCCAGCTCACCCCAGAACTATGGCTACACCTTC
TRBV7-3,TRBD2,NA,TRBJ2-3,CASSRGLAFTDTQYF,TGTGCCAGCTCCCGGGGACTAGCCTTTACAGATACGCAGTATTTT
TRBV27,TRBD1,NA,TRBJ2-1,CASRNTWTGKGSYNEQFF,TGTGCCAGCAGAAATACCTGGACAGGGAAAGGGTCCTACAATGAGCAGTTCTTC
TRBV9,NA,NA,TRBJ2-5,CASSAEEGETQYF,TGTGCCAGCAGCGCGGAGGAGGGGGAGACCCAGTACTTC
TRBV5-1,NA,NA,TRBJ2-2,CASTSIAAGTGELFF,TGCGCCAGCACCTCAATAGCCGCCGGCACCGGGGAGCTGTTTTTT
TRBV5-1,NA,NA,TRBJ2-7,CASSLDAASYEQYF,TGCGCCAGCAGCTTGGATGCGGCGTCCTACGAGCAGTACTTC
TRBV6-5,NA,NA,TRBJ1-1,CASSLGQNTEAFF,TGTGCCAGCAGCCTGGGACAAAACACTGAAGCTTTCTTT
TRBV2,TRBD1,NA,TRBJ1-1,CASSQTLQGADEAFF,TGTGCCAGCAGCCAAACGTTACAGGGGGCGGATGAAGCTTTCTTT
TRBV7-9,TRBD1,NA,TRBJ2-5,CASSPGTGPQETQYF,TGTGCCAGCAGCCCAGGGACAGGGCCCCAAGAGACCCAGTACTTC
TRBV7-2,TRBD2,NA,TRBJ2-1,CASSARTSGYNEQFF,TGTGCCAGCAGCGCTCGGACTAGCGGTTACAATGAGCAGTTCTTC
TRBV11-2,TRBD2,NA,TRBJ2-7,CASSGGYAGEQYF,TGTGCCAGCTCGGGGGGGTACGCGGGCGAGCAGTACTTC
TRBV9,NA,few,TRBJ2-1,CASSVAWLGNEQFF,TGTGCCAGCAGCGTAGCTTGGCTAGGCAATGAGCAGTTCTTC
TRBV14,TRBD1,NA,TRBJ1-4,CASSIMTGGRAREKLFF,TGTGCCAGCAGCATAATGACAGGGGGAAGAGCCAGGGAAAAACTGTTTTTT
TRBV10-1,TRBD1,NA,TRBJ1-1,CASRRTGDMNTEAFF,TGCGCCAGCAGAAGGACAGGGGATATGAACACTGAAGCTTTCTTT
TRBV3-1/TRBV3-2,NA,NA,TRBJ2-2,CASSQDPGSGELFF,TGTGCCAGCAGCCAAGATCCGGGGAGCGGGGAGCTGTTTTTT
TRBV5-1,TRBD2,NA,TRBJ2-7,CASRGLDQSSYEQYF,TGCGCCAGCAGGGGACTAGACCAAAGCTCCTACGAGCAGTACTTC
TRBV7-8,NA,NA,TRBJ2-2,CASSALNSGAGTGELFF,TGTGCCAGCAGCGCCTTAAACTCAGGGGCAGGAACCGGGGAGCTGTTTTTT
TRBV15,NA,NA,TRBJ2-7,CATSRVGGSYEQYF,TGTGCCACCAGCAGAGTGGGGGGTTCCTACGAGCAGTACTTC
TRBV5-1,NA,NA,TRBJ2-5,CASSLEMGRAETQYF,TGCGCCAGCAGCTTGGAAATGGGCAGGGCGGAGACCCAGTACTTC
TRBV5-1,TRBD1,NA,TRBJ1-1,CASSSGTGINTEAFF,TGCGCCAGCAGCTCCGGGACAGGGATCAACACTGAAGCTTTCTTT
TRBV30,NA,NA,TRBJ2-1,CAWIPGSYNEQFF,TGTGCCTGGATTCCCGGCTCCTACAATGAGCAGTTCTTC
TRBV2,TRBD1,NA,TRBJ1-1,CASSGDSMNTEAFF,TGTGCCAGCAGTGGGGACAGTATGAACACTGAAGCTTTCTTT
TRBV5-1,NA,NA,TRBJ2-5,CASSSGLSQETQYF,TGCGCCAGCAGCTCGGGACTTTCCCAAGAGACCCAGTACTTC
TRBV7-3,NA,NA,TRBJ2-7,CASSRGQHSYEQYF,TGTGCCAGCAGCAGAGGACAGCACTCCTACGAGCAGTACTTC
TRBV30,NA,NA,TRBJ2-2,CAGGVTGELFF,TGTGCCGGAGGGGTGACCGGGGAGCTGTTTTTT
TRBV11-2,TRBD2,NA,TRBJ2-3,CASSLVGGGTDTQYF,TGTGCCAGCAGCTTAGTGGGGGGAGGGACAGATACGCAGTATTTT
TRBV12-3/TRBV12-4,TRBD1,few,TRBJ1-3,CANSGGSGNTIYF,TGTGCCAACTCAGGGGGCTCAGGAAACACCATATATTTT
TRBV7-8,TRBD2,NA,TRBJ2-1,CASSLGLAGVNLVDEQFF,TGTGCCAGCAGCTTAGGGCTAGCGGGAGTTAACCTCGTTGATGAGCAGTTCTTC
TRBV4-1,TRBD2,NA,TRBJ2-1,CASSQGRTSGSYNEQFF,TGCGCCAGCAGCCAAGGAAGGACTAGCGGGAGCTACAATGAGCAGTTCTTC
TRBV7-9,TRBD1,NA,TRBJ1-6,CASSQTGGNSPLHF,TGTGCCAGCAGCCAGACAGGGGGGAATTCACCCCTCCACTTT
TRBV3-1/TRBV3-2,TRBD1,NA,TRBJ1-3,CASSHLDRGPGNTIYF,TGTGCCAGCAGCCACTTGGACAGGGGGCCTGGAAACACCATATATTTT
TRBV5-1,NA,NA,TRBJ2-5,CASSEKETQYF,TGCGCCAGCAGCGAGAAAGAGACCCAGTACTTC